This TCR beta chain was obtained from a study of T cell responses to AZD1222 COVID-19 vaccine. Study background: Second-dose schedules of about 4 or about 12 weeks were combined.

The CDR3 is 14 amino acids. The V gene end was trimmed by 6 bases and the J gene end by 14 bases; junction bases not matched to a gene: 12. Germline V gene sequence: CDR1 MNHEY, CDR2 SVGEGT. As concerns this clone: Its antigen is unknown.

Study-wide results and limits: Compared with day 0, the breadth and depth of the Spike-specific TCR repertoire rose significantly after two doses of AZD1222. Females made up more of the donors, who were largely white British, and clonal diversity may have come out too low. Of the AZD1222 recipients, only 5 to 7 were seropositive at baseline.

Clones were read by immunoSEQ multiplex PCR, and TCRdb kept only the in-frame ones, dropping some. The table has over 75,000 clones, around 91% seen once. The sequence was collected from an adult in good health. The rearrangement links TRBV6-2 or TRBV6-3 to TRBJ1-6; TRBD1 aligns across 8 bases. The source was peripheral blood, collected on day 0 of AZD1222 vaccination. The CDR3 sequence: CASSPGQGPSSLHF. CDR3 in DNA: TGTGCCAGCAGCCCCGGACAGGGTCCCTCGTCCCTCCACTTT.